One and the same sample provided the 12 T cell receptor beta chains below, sequenced in a study of radiotherapy plus CTLA-4 blockade in lung cancer. TCRdb's table, derived via immunoSEQ multiplex PCR, lists solely in-frame clones and lacks some. Counted here are tens of thousands of clones, 70% to 80% occurring once; the ten biggest clones make up about 8%. The source was peripheral blood, collected from a patient treated with radiotherapy plus ipilimumab. These TCRs come from a human donor with non-small cell lung cancer who had a complete response to radiotherapy plus ipilimumab.

V gene TRBV19 combines with J gene TRBJ1-5; the match to TRBD1 covers 8 bases. V dropped 6 bases and J dropped 0; count of bases not matched to a gene: 10. In germline, CDR1 is LNHDA, CDR2 SQIVND (reference sequence). The CDR3 totals 17 residues. The DNA of the CDR3 is TGTGCCAGTAGAAAAGACAGGGGAGACTATAGCAATCAGCCCCAGCATTTT. Protein product: CASRKDRGDYSNQPQHF.

The chain has TRBV7-8 and TRBJ1-6, with 7 bases lining up with TRBD1. With V trimmed by 7 bases and J by 6 bases, 9 bases remained unmatched. CDR1 is SGHVS, CDR2 FQNEAQ, per germline. The CDR3 is 15 residues long. CDR3 sequence: CASTLAGTANSPLHF. The CDR3 DNA reads TGTGCCAGCACCCTAGCCGGGACAGCTAATTCACCCCTCCACTTT.

The rearrangement uses TRBV5-6 and TRBJ1-5, with D tentatively TRBD1 (5 bases). Per the germline V gene, CDR1 is SGHDT and CDR2 is YYEEEE. The CDR3 has 17 amino acids. Trimming stripped 4 bases from V and 2 bases from J, with 19 bases between. The CDR3: CASSRGFGGDGNQPQHF. For the CDR3, the DNA is TGTGCCAGCAGCCGAGGCTTCGGGGGAGACGGCAATCAGCCCCAGCATTTT. The full variable domain, with the rest looked up from reference TRBV5-6 and TRBJ1-5, is DAGVTQSPTHLIKTRGQQVTLRCSPKSGHDTVSWYQQALGQGPQFIFQYYEEEERQRGNFPDRFSGHQFPNYSSELNVNALLLGDSALYLCASSRGFGGDGNQPQHFGDGTRLSIL.

The V gene is TRBV11-2, the J gene TRBJ2-2; maybe TRBD1 (5 bases). Looked up from germline, CDR1 is SGHAT and CDR2 is FQNNGV. The CDR3 covers 14 residues. The ends were cut back, 3 bases at V and 3 bases at J, with 8 bases in the middle. The chain's CDR3 is CASSFLQDTGELFF. The CDR3 nucleotides are TGTGCCAGCAGCTTCTTACAGGACACCGGGGAGCTGTTTTTT.

The chain is built from TRBV5-1 and TRBJ2-1, with D perhaps matching TRBD1 (6 bases). In germline, CDR1 is SGHRS, CDR2 YFSETQ. The germline V and J ends were trimmed by 4 bases and 9 bases, with 11 bases remaining between them. The CDR3 is made up of 12 amino acids. CDR3 loop: CASSLRGVEQFF. DNA for the CDR3: TGCGCCAGCAGCCTCAGGGGTGTTGAGCAGTTCTTC.

The chain has TRBV5-6 and TRBJ2-7, with 7 bases that match TRBD1. Germline trimming cut 3 bases from V and 3 bases from J; bases unmatched to any gene: 12. CDR1 and CDR2 (germline): SGHDT, YYEEEE. The CDR3 has 16 residues. The DNA for the CDR3 is TGTGCCAGCAGCTCTATCGCCGGGCCAGGGGGCTACGAGCAGTACTTC. It translates to CASSSIAGPGGYEQYF.

The V and J genes are TRBV5-6 and TRBJ2-3; D perhaps matches TRBD2 (6 bases). Germline CDR1 SGHDT, CDR2 YYEEEE. V was cut by 4 bases and J by 0 bases, with 15 bases left in between. This CDR3 contains 16 residues. The CDR3 protein is CASSPDSGLSTDTQYF. CDR3 coding DNA: TGTGCCAGCAGCCCCGATAGCGGACTAAGCACAGATACGCAGTATTTT.

This clone has only a few counts. The junction does not match germline at one end; this may be a read error. The chain links TRBV4-1 to TRBJ2-1; no clear D gene. This CDR3 has 16 residues. Germline V gene lookup returns CDR1 MGHRA and CDR2 YSYEKL. DNA of the CDR3: TGCGCCAGCGGCCAGGTAAACCTGGTAGTTTACAATGAGCAGTTCTTC. Translation gives CASGQVNLVVYNEQFF.

This sequence joins TRBV5-1 and TRBJ2-4; tentatively, D is TRBD2 (6 bases). Germline CDR1 is SGHRS and CDR2 is YFSETQ. This CDR3 is 13 amino acids long. V lost 4 bases, J lost 15 bases, and 20 bases lay in between. The CDR3 sequence is CASSLQEGGWGYF. The CDR3 coding sequence is TGCGCCAGCAGCCTACAGGAAGGAGGGTGGGGGTACTTC.

The chain joins TRBV10-1 to TRBJ1-1, with TRBD1 identical over 8 bases. The CDR3 loop spans 16 amino acids. V was clipped by 7 bases and J by 0 bases; unmatched bases: 10. Germline V CDR1 and CDR2: WNHNN, SYGVQD (reference sequence). The CDR3 DNA reads as TGCGCCAGCAATCCCGGGACAGGAGACATGAACACTGAAGCTTTCTTT. Residues: CASNPGTGDMNTEAFF.

The chain employs TRBV6-6 and TRBJ1-6; D possibly corresponds to TRBD1 (6 bases). V was pared by 5 bases and J by 3 bases, with 8 bases between. CDR1 is MNHNY, CDR2 SVGAGI, per germline (reference sequence). This CDR3 is built from 14 residues. This chain's CDR3 is CASSQDSYNSPLHF. In nucleotides, the CDR3 is TGTGCCAGCAGTCAGGACAGCTATAATTCACCCCTCCACTTT.

V and J are TRBV5-8 and TRBJ2-1; 7 bases line up with TRBD1. The CDR3 extends over 15 amino acids. Losses at the gene ends were 0 bases for V and 4 bases for J; bases not matched to a gene: 4. Per the germline V gene, CDR1 is SGHTS and CDR2 is YDEGEE. The CDR3 loop is CASSLGLTGYNEQFF. The CDR3 DNA follows: TGTGCCAGCAGCTTGGGCTTGACAGGGTACAATGAGCAGTTCTTC.